The 30 T cell receptor beta chains below come from one sample, sequenced in a study of post-analysis software for immune sequencing data. Study conclusions and caveats: Comparison of patients with controls showed 4 to 6 TRBV segments more frequent in patients, TRBV5-6, TRBV5-1 and TRBV20-1 among them.

cDNA libraries of TCR beta carried unique molecular identifiers. TCRdb independently ran MiXCR on the PCR reads; one entry per CDR3 protein. Of around 700,000 distinct CDR3 sequences in the sample, approximately 60% were seen once. For these receptors, no antigen is known. Sequenced: blood. The receptors derive from a girl aged 2-10 years with multiple sclerosis.

This clonotype appeared many times. The chain uses TRBV12-3 or TRBV12-4 and TRBJ2-5, with D hard to call. V lost 7 bases and J 1 base, leaving 16 bases between the germline ends. The length of the CDR3 is 15 residues. The CDR3 loop is CASTPGPNRQETQYF. CDR3 in DNA: TGTGCCAGCACCCCCGGACCAAACCGCCAAGAGACCCAGTACTTC.

CDR3 protein: CAISESSGGNNEQYF. CDR3 bases: TGTGCCATCAGTGAGTCTTCAGGGGGCAATAACGAGCAGTACTTC. The V and J genes are TRBV10-3 and TRBJ2-7; TRBD1 matches 8 bases. The CDR3 runs to 15 residues. From germline, CDR1 is ENHRY and CDR2 SYGVKD. The V segment lost 0 bases and the J segment 5 bases; nucleotides outside the gene matches: 6.

The rearrangement links TRBV6-5 to TRBJ2-1; D call uncertain. V lost 8 bases to trimming and J lost 0 bases, with 11 bases between them. Germline V gene data show CDR1 as MNHEY and CDR2 as SVGAGI. The CDR3 is 14 residues long. The DNA for the CDR3 is TGTGCCAGCGGTTGGTCTAGCTCCTACAATGAGCAGTTCTTC. Its protein is CASGWSSSYNEQFF.

This clonotype was seen a handful of times. The V call is TRBV7-9, the J call TRBJ2-5; 7 bases map to TRBD1. The junction had 8 bases not matched to a gene; V was cut back by 6 bases and J by 1 base. CDR1 is SEHNR and CDR2 is FQNEAQ in the germline V gene (reference sequence). This CDR3 is built from 15 residues. The CDR3 here is CASRAGTVSQETQYF. CDR3 bases: TGTGCCAGCAGAGCCGGGACAGTCAGCCAAGAGACCCAGTACTTC.

This clonotype has more than one count but fewer than ten. The genes are TRBV2 and TRBJ1-2, with TRBD1 matching 7 bases. Trimming at V came to 10 bases and at J to 4 bases, leaving 12 bases not matched to a gene. CDR3 length: 14 residues. Per germline, CDR1 SNHLY and CDR2 FYNNEI. The CDR3 region is CATRQGWDGYGYTF. DNA for the CDR3: TGTGCCACCAGACAGGGCTGGGATGGCTATGGCTACACCTTC. Full variable domain (rest looked up from reference TRBV2 and TRBJ1-2): EPEVTQTPSHQVTQMGQEVILRCVPISNHLYFYWYRQILGQKVEFLVSFYNNEISEKSEIFDDQFSVERPDGSNFTLKIRSTKLEDSAMYFCATRQGWDGYGYTFGSGTRLTVV.

The chain combines TRBV7-9 with TRBJ1-3; 7 bases are a match to TRBD1. CDR3 length equals 15 residues. Germline assignment: CDR1 SEHNR and CDR2 FQNEAQ (reference sequence). With V trimmed by 6 bases and J by 4 bases, 9 bases remained unmatched. CDR3 in DNA: TGTGCCAGCAGTTATTCCGGGACAGAGGGAAACACCATATATTTT. Translated, it gives CASSYSGTEGNTIYF.

The genes are TRBV4-1 and TRBJ2-3, with D perhaps matching TRBD2 (6 bases). Germline values: CDR1 MGHRA, CDR2 YSYEKL. CDR3 length: 15 residues. V lost 2 bases to trimming and J lost 5 bases, with 14 bases between them. The CDR3 coding sequence is TGCGCCAGCAGCCAACGGGCACTAGCAAGAGATACGCAGTATTTT. Translating it yields CASSQRALARDTQYF.

The rearrangement uses TRBV5-1 and TRBJ2-3, with 8 bases that match TRBD2. Germline V gene lookup returns CDR1 SGHRS and CDR2 YFSETQ. Trimming removed 7 bases from V and 1 base from J; junction bases left unmatched: 5. This CDR3 is 14 amino acids long. Here the CDR3 DNA reads TGCGCCAGCCGGGAGGGCCGGGGCACAGATACGCAGTATTTT. It translates to CASREGRGTDTQYF.

The sample holds a few counts of this clonotype. The chain employs TRBV3-1 and TRBJ2-2; either TRBD1 or TRBD2 may fit D (5 bases each). Germline values: CDR1 LGHDT, CDR2 YNNKEL (reference sequence). V was trimmed by 2 bases and J by 6 bases, leaving 10 bases between them. The CDR3 spans 14 residues. The CDR3 is CASSQFQGAGELFF. CDR3 sequence (DNA): TGTGCCAGCAGCCAATTCCAGGGAGCCGGGGAGCTGTTTTTT.

The rearrangement links TRBV12-3 or TRBV12-4 to TRBJ2-7; D gene ambiguous. The CDR3 runs 14 residues. Trimming removed 3 bases from V and 6 bases from J, with 15 bases in between. The CDR3 DNA reads as TGTGCCAGCAGTTTGGCGCCTCAAACCAGCGAGCAGTACTTC. It codes for CASSLAPQTSEQYF.

V gene TRBV7-3 combines with J gene TRBJ2-3, with TRBD2 identical over 11 bases. The CDR3 has 17 residues. Looked up from germline, CDR1 is SGHTA and CDR2 is FQGTGA. Unmatched junction bases numbered 4, after V lost 0 bases and J lost 2 bases. CDR3 in DNA: TGTGCCAGCAGCTTAACGGGGACTAGCGGCTTCACAGATACGCAGTATTTT. Encoded protein: CASSLTGTSGFTDTQYF.

This clonotype was observed a handful of times. The J gene is TRBJ2-7, the V gene TRBV12-3 or TRBV12-4; D is possibly TRBD2 (5 bases). The CDR3 length is 13 residues. V gave up 2 bases and J gave up 6 bases, with 11 bases separating them. For the CDR3, the DNA is TGTGCCAGCAGTTTAAACGAGGACTCCGAGCAGTACTTC. Translated: CASSLNEDSEQYF.

The CDR3, as DNA: TGTGCCAGCAGCGATCAACAGTCTGGCTACACCTTC. Translated, it gives CASSDQQSGYTF. The gene calls are TRBV9 and TRBJ1-2; unclear D gene. Trimming stripped 3 bases from V and 7 bases from J, with 10 bases between. CDR3 size: 12 residues. The V gene's germline CDR1 is SGDLS and CDR2 YYNGEE.

V gene TRBV5-1 combines with J gene TRBJ2-1; perhaps TRBD2 as D (5 bases). The germline V gene has CDR1 SGHRS and CDR2 YFSETQ. The CDR3 runs 11 residues. The ends were cut back, 6 bases at V and 9 bases at J, with 10 bases in the middle. The CDR3 spells CASNTGIEQFF. The DNA for the CDR3 is TGCGCCAGCAACACCGGGATTGAGCAGTTCTTC.

The chain joins TRBV7-7 to TRBJ2-7, with D perhaps TRBD2 (7 bases). The J call is doubtful: the DNA matches TRBJ2-5 better. Per germline, CDR1 SSHAT and CDR2 FNYEAQ (reference sequence). The CDR3 extends over 14 amino acids. The CDR3 DNA follows: TGTGCCAGCAGCCAAAACCAGGGGAGGGTGACCCAGTACTTC. It translates to CASSQNQGRVTQYF.

The V gene is TRBV12-3 or TRBV12-4, the J gene TRBJ1-5; D gene ambiguous. The length of the CDR3 is 15 residues. Trimming stripped 2 bases from V and 5 bases from J, with 13 bases between. CDR3 DNA sequence: TGTGCCAGCAGTTTAAGCATATCGAGGGATCAGCCCCAGCATTTT. Protein sequence: CASSLSISRDQPQHF.

The J gene is TRBJ2-2, the V gene TRBV20-1, with D perhaps assigned TRBD1 or TRBD2 (5 bases each). V was trimmed by 3 bases and J by 0 bases, leaving 14 bases between them. CDR3 length: 16 amino acids. Germline CDR1 is DFQATT and CDR2 is SNEGSKA (reference sequence). The DNA of the CDR3 is TGCAGTGCTAGGCGACCCGGGACGGCGAACACCGGGGAGCTGTTTTTT. Protein: CSARRPGTANTGELFF.

The chain recombines TRBV7-9 with TRBJ2-1; 7 bases are a match to TRBD2. Germline CDR1 is SEHNR and CDR2 is FQNEAQ (reference sequence). The CDR3 is 15 residues long. V lost 3 bases to trimming and J lost 3 bases; unmatched junction nucleotides: 5. This CDR3 reads CASSFPQRDYNEQFF. CDR3 DNA: TGTGCCAGCAGCTTTCCCCAGCGGGACTACAATGAGCAGTTCTTC.

The rearrangement joins TRBV27 to TRBJ1-1; D possibly corresponds to TRBD1 (5 bases). Germline-derived CDR1 and CDR2 are MNHEY and SMNVEV (reference sequence). The ends were cut back, 6 bases at V and 4 bases at J, with 15 bases in the middle. The CDR3 totals 14 residues. CDR3 bases: TGTGCCAGCAGACTCGGGACTGCGAGCACTGAAGCTTTCTTT. As protein: CASRLGTASTEAFF.

The V call is TRBV7-8, the J call TRBJ1-1, with a possible D match to TRBD1 (5 bases). Trimming took 5 bases from V and 5 from J, leaving 15 bases between them. The germline V gene encodes CDR1 SGHVS and CDR2 FQNEAQ. This CDR3 is 14 amino acids long. The CDR3 sequence: CASSRPGARTEAFF. The DNA of the CDR3 is TGTGCCAGCAGCCGTCCCGGGGCTAGGACTGAAGCTTTCTTT.

V is TRBV12-3 or TRBV12-4 and J is TRBJ1-5; the D gene is possibly TRBD1 (6 bases). Deletions cut 7 bases from V and 6 bases from J, with 10 bases between. This CDR3 contains 12 residues. The CDR3 coding sequence is TGTGCCAGCAACTCAGGGGCTCAGCCCCAGCATTTT. It encodes CASNSGAQPQHF.

The V and J genes are TRBV10-3 and TRBJ2-5; 12 positions agree with TRBD2. The CDR3 covers 18 residues. J lost 2 bases, V lost 3 bases, and 10 bases had no gene match. CDR1 and CDR2 (germline): ENHRY, SYGVKD. The CDR3 reads CAISDPTSGRSPQETQYF. The CDR3 nucleotides read TGTGCCATCAGTGACCCAACTAGCGGGAGGTCCCCTCAAGAGACCCAGTACTTC.

The chain uses TRBV12-3 or TRBV12-4 and TRBJ1-6; 7 positions agree with TRBD1. V dropped 5 bases and J dropped 4; count of bases not matched to a gene: 5. The CDR3 sequence is 15 residues long. The CDR3 here is CASSPSGGYNSPLHF. DNA for the CDR3: TGTGCCAGCAGTCCATCAGGGGGATATAATTCACCCCTCCACTTT.

The table lists this clonotype with a few counts. The chain employs TRBV6-6 and TRBJ2-7, with TRBD1 matching over 9 bases. The germline CDR1 and CDR2 sequences are MNHNY and SVGAGI (reference sequence). CDR3 length: 14 residues. V dropped 5 bases and J dropped 3; count of bases not matched to a gene: 5. CDR3 amino acids: CASSPPGQGYEQYF. CDR3 sequence (DNA): TGTGCCAGCAGTCCCCCGGGACAGGGCTACGAGCAGTACTTC.

This rearrangement joins TRBV5-1 to TRBJ2-7; D is uncertain. The germline V gene encodes CDR1 SGHRS and CDR2 YFSETQ. The CDR3 spans 14 residues. The ends were cut back, 2 bases at V and 2 bases at J, with 11 bases in the middle. The DNA for the CDR3 is TGCGCCAGCAGCTTATCAGGAGCCCCCTACGAGCAGTACTTC. This encodes CASSLSGAPYEQYF.

This sequence joins TRBV5-1 and TRBJ1-2; possible D gene TRBD1, 6 bases. The germline gives CDR1 SGHRS, CDR2 YFSETQ. V was trimmed by 3 bases and J by 5 bases, leaving 17 bases between them. This CDR3 has 15 amino acids. The CDR3 loop is CASSSQGTNYYGYTF. The DNA of the CDR3 is TGCGCCAGCAGCTCCCAGGGGACAAACTATTATGGCTACACCTTC.

With regard to this clonotype: Lacking the conserved final phenylalanine or tryptophan, this CDR3 likely reflects a read error. DNA for the CDR3: TGCGCCAGCAGTCTGGACTCCCGGGGAGATACGCAGTATGTT. Amino acid sequence: CASSLDSRGDTQYV. This chain uses TRBV5-1 with TRBJ2-3; TRBD2 is a possible D gene (5 bases). This CDR3 has 14 residues. The V gene's germline CDR1 is SGHRS and CDR2 YFSETQ. Trimming shortened V by 5 bases and J by 5 bases, and 15 bases separated the two germline ends.

This clonotype was counted only a few times. The chain couples TRBV6-6 to TRBJ2-5; maybe TRBD1 (5 bases). This CDR3 has 15 amino acids. In germline, CDR1 is MNHNY, CDR2 SVGAGI (reference sequence). V was trimmed by 0 bases and J by 5 bases, leaving 13 bases between them. CDR3 DNA: TGTGCCAGCAGTTACTCGGATCAGGGTGGGGAGACCCAGTACTTC. Its translation: CASSYSDQGGETQYF.

The J gene is TRBJ2-3, the V gene TRBV29-1; D gene uncertain. The germline V gene has CDR1 SQVTM and CDR2 ANQGSEA. CDR3 length equals 14 residues. V was shortened by 7 bases and J by 3 bases, with 17 bases between the two germline ends. The CDR3 spells CSAYSPLGTDTQYF. CDR3 bases: TGCAGCGCCTACTCACCCCTAGGGACAGATACGCAGTATTTT.

This clonotype showed up just once. The V call is TRBV7-3, the J call TRBJ2-3; D gene uncertain. CDR1 is SGHTA, CDR2 FQGTGA, per germline. This CDR3 comprises 16 residues. Between the trimmed V and J ends, which lost 0 bases and 2 bases, there was a span of 12 bases. The CDR3 region is CASSLTHGLPTDTQYF. The CDR3 DNA sequence: TGTGCCAGCAGCTTAACGCACGGGCTTCCCACAGATACGCAGTATTTT.